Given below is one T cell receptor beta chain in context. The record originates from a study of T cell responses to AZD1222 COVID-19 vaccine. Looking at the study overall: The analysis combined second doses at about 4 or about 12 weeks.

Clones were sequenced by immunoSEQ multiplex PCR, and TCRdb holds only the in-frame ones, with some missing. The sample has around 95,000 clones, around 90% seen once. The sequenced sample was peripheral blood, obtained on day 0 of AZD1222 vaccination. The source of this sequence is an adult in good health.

The CDR3 region has the DNA TGTGCCAGCAGTTACTCGACGGGCAGTATGAACACTGAAGCTTTCTTT. Encoded protein: CASSYSTGSMNTEAFF. V and J are TRBV6-5 and TRBJ1-1, with no clear D. Trimming removed 0 bases from V and 0 bases from J, with 11 bases in between. The CDR3 covers 16 residues. The germline V gene has CDR1 MNHEY and CDR2 SVGAGI.